Listed below are T cell receptor beta chains from one sample, sequenced in a study of T cells in Graves' hyperthyroidism and ophthalmopathy. TCRdb re-derived calls from the multiplex PCR reads in MiXCR, one entry per CDR3 protein. The data contain roughly 420,000 distinct CDR3 sequences, 15% to 19% of them singletons. Sequencing was performed on blood. All receptors come from a woman aged 18-29 years with Graves' hyperthyroidism. CDR3s include the opening cysteine and the closing phenylalanine or tryptophan. The order of the fields is D gene, clone size, V gene, J gene, CDR3 protein, CDR3 DNA. The D gene is left open where the match is weak. The listing skips clone size in some rows; elsewhere it reads once, few, many or a size class.

TRBD1,NA,TRBV10-2,TRBJ2-5,CASSLEGALGTQYF,TGCGCCAGCAGTTTAGAGGGGGCGTTGGGGACCCAGTACTTC
NA,many,TRBV2,TRBJ1-2,CASRGAGSNYGYTF,TGTGCCAGCAGGGGGGCAGGGTCTAACTATGGCTACACCTTC
NA,many,TRBV27,TRBJ2-2,CASSPIRNTGELFF,TGTGCCAGCAGCCCGATTCGTAACACCGGGGAGCTGTTTTTT
NA,NA,TRBV5-6,TRBJ2-7,CASSESREQYF,TGTGCCAGCAGCGAGTCTAGAGAGCAGTACTTC
TRBD2,many,TRBV6-4,TRBJ2-1,CASSTTSGQYNEQFF,TGTGCCAGCAGTACGACTAGCGGTCAGTACAATGAGCAGTTCTTC
NA,many,TRBV27,TRBJ2-2,CASSLEGPSSNTGELFF,TGTGCCAGCAGTTTAGAGGGACCCTCCTCGAACACCGGGGAGCTGTTTTTT
NA,NA,TRBV19,TRBJ2-7,CASSTLYNEQYF,TGTGCCAGTAGTACCTTATACAATGAGCAGTACTTC
NA,NA,TRBV30,TRBJ1-1,CAWSQPGTSFNTEAFF,TGTGCCTGGAGTCAACCCGGGACCTCTTTTAACACTGAAGCTTTCTTT
NA,NA,TRBV6-5,TRBJ2-3,CASSYDGNTQYF,TGTGCCAGCAGTTACGACGGGAACACGCAGTATTTT
NA,many,TRBV5-6,TRBJ2-7,CASSSDGPPYEQYF,TGTGCCAGCAGTTCAGACGGCCCCCCATACGAGCAGTACTTC
NA,many,TRBV4-1,TRBJ2-7,CASSQEVTGRAYEQYF,TGCGCCAGCAGCCAAGAGGTGACAGGGAGGGCCTACGAGCAGTACTTC
NA,NA,TRBV20-1,TRBJ2-4,CSAREGVAKNIQYF,TGCAGTGCTAGAGAAGGGGTAGCCAAAAACATTCAGTACTTC
NA,many,TRBV5-1,TRBJ1-1,CASSLEVQRGRMNTEAFF,TGCGCCAGCAGCTTGGAGGTACAGAGGGGAAGAATGAACACTGAAGCTTTCTTT
NA,few,TRBV19,TRBJ1-1,CASSPSDQGAFF,TGTGCCAGTAGTCCCTCGGACCAGGGGGCTTTCTTT
NA,many,TRBV30,TRBJ1-3,CAWSVFGWGPGNTIYF,TGTGCCTGGAGTGTATTCGGCTGGGGACCAGGAAACACCATATATTTT
TRBD1,many,TRBV7-9,TRBJ1-5,CASSGGGGGANRNQPQHF,TGTGCCAGCAGCGGAGGGGGCGGGGGCGCAAATCGGAATCAGCCCCAGCATTTT
TRBD2,many,TRBV6-5,TRBJ2-7,CASSYSVAGGSEQYF,TGTGCCAGCAGTTACTCTGTAGCGGGGGGCAGCGAGCAGTACTTC
NA,few,TRBV5-5,TRBJ2-7,CASSLAGPPSYEQYF,TGTGCCAGCAGCTTGGCAGGGCCCCCTTCCTACGAGCAGTACTTC
NA,few,TRBV5-1,TRBJ1-2,CASSLEWGGNYGYTF,TGCGCCAGCAGCTTGGAGTGGGGGGGAAACTATGGCTACACCTTC
NA,many,TRBV30,TRBJ2-3,CAWNTGVSTDTQYF,TGTGCCTGGAATACGGGGGTGAGCACAGATACGCAGTATTTT
TRBD2,many,TRBV3-1,TRBJ2-1,CASSQDPLAGGNEQFF,TGTGCCAGCAGCCAAGATCCCCTAGCGGGGGGGAATGAGCAGTTCTTC
NA,NA,TRBV18,TRBJ1-3,CASSPSGGISGNTIYF,TGTGCCAGCTCACCATCCGGGGGGATCTCTGGAAACACCATATATTTT
NA,few,TRBV5-4,TRBJ2-7,CASSLVGRGASVSYEQYF,TGTGCCAGCAGCTTGGTGGGAAGAGGGGCGTCCGTTTCCTACGAGCAGTACTTC
NA,many,TRBV12-3/TRBV12-4,TRBJ1-2,CASSFLDYGYTF,TGTGCCAGCAGTTTCTTGGACTATGGCTACACCTTC
TRBD1,many,TRBV27,TRBJ2-1,CASSLSGGATGEQFF,TGTGCCAGCAGTTTATCAGGGGGCGCAACAGGGGAGCAGTTCTTC
NA,few,TRBV6-1,TRBJ1-4,CGSRPMTAPTNEKLFF,TGTGGCAGCAGACCTATGACAGCTCCAACTAATGAAAAACTGTTTTTT
TRBD1,many,TRBV27,TRBJ1-2,CASSPAGTVYGYTF,TGTGCCAGCAGTCCGGCCGGGACAGTCTATGGCTACACCTTC
TRBD2,many,TRBV10-2,TRBJ2-7,CASSDPGTSGFYEQYF,TGCGCCAGCAGTGACCCCGGGACTAGCGGGTTCTACGAGCAGTACTTC
TRBD1,NA,TRBV20-1,TRBJ2-7,CSANPGQASDEQYF,TGCAGTGCTAACCCGGGACAGGCCTCTGACGAGCAGTACTTC
NA,NA,TRBV25-1,TRBJ1-3,CASSELDGSRNTIYF,TGTGCCAGCAGTGAATTGGACGGCAGCCGGAACACCATATATTTT
NA,NA,TRBV11-3,TRBJ2-5,CASSLECSYCETQYF,TGTGCCAGCAGCCTCGAGTGCAGCTATTGTGAGACCCAGTACTTC
TRBD1,many,TRBV6-1,TRBJ1-5,CASSTPRTGGNQPQHF,TGTGCCAGCAGTACCCCCCGGACAGGGGGTAACCAGCCCCAGCATTTT
NA,many,TRBV12-3/TRBV12-4,TRBJ2-6,CASSLQGNGANVLTF,TGTGCCAGCAGTTTACAAGGGAACGGGGCCAACGTCCTGACTTTC
TRBD2,NA,TRBV20-1,TRBJ2-7,CSARGGTSGGYEQYF,TGCAGTGCTAGAGGAGGGACTAGCGGGGGTTACGAGCAGTACTTC
NA,many,TRBV6-1,TRBJ2-5,CASSYIGRETQYF,TGTGCCAGCAGTTATATAGGAAGAGAGACCCAGTACTTC
NA,NA,TRBV27,TRBJ2-7,CASSLIGGGEAYEQYF,TGTGCCAGCAGTTTAATCGGCGGCGGGGAAGCGTACGAGCAGTACTTC
NA,NA,TRBV6-1,TRBJ2-7,CASSQLAGRYYEQYF,TGTGCCAGCAGCCAATTGGCAGGTCGGTACTACGAGCAGTACTTC
TRBD2,many,TRBV7-2,TRBJ2-5,CASRGLARQETQYF,TGTGCCAGCCGAGGACTAGCGCGTCAAGAGACCCAGTACTTC
NA,NA,TRBV13,TRBJ2-7,CASSSRGRPDEQYF,TGTGCCAGCAGCTCCCGGGGCCGCCCCGACGAGCAGTACTTC